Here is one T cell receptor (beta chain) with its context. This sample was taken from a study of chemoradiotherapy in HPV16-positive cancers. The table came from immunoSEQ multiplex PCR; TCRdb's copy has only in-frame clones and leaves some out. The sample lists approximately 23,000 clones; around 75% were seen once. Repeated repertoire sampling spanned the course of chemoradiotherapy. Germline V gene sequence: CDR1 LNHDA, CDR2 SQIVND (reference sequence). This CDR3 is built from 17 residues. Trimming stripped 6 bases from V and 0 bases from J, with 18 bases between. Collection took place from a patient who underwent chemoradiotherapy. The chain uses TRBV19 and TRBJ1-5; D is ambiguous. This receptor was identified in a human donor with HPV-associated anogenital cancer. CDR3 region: CASRPFPSRNSNQPQHF. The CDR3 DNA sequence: TGTGCCAGTAGACCTTTCCCCTCACGGAATAGCAATCAGCCCCAGCATTTT.